Sequencing of this T cell receptor (beta chain) was carried out in a study of identical twins. Overall study results and limits: Memory repertoires lacked the insertion deficit that abundant cord blood beta clonotypes showed.

TCRdb fed the 5' RACE reads into MiXCR, producing one record per CDR3 protein. The data hold 200,000 to 250,000 distinct CDR3 sequences, with approximately 7% observed a single time. Concerning this clonotype: Its antigen is unknown. A read error may be the cause here, since a much bigger clone is one base away.

The data were also submitted as part of a second study, on yellow fever vaccine responses in identical twins. From that paper: Twins showed a vaccine T cell response that reportedly seemed partly convergent, partly personalized.

This sequence was found in a woman aged 18-29 years in good health. The sequencing sample was made of memory (CD45RO+) T cells sorted from blood.

The CDR3 loop is CASSKMGGGEAFF. The CDR3 nucleotides read TGTGCCAGCTCCAAAATGGGTGGGGGTGAAGCTTTCTTT. The chain couples TRBV12-3 or TRBV12-4 to TRBJ1-1; possible D gene TRBD1, 5 bases. The CDR3 consists of 13 residues. Trimming cost V 8 bases and J 7 bases, with 17 bases left between them.